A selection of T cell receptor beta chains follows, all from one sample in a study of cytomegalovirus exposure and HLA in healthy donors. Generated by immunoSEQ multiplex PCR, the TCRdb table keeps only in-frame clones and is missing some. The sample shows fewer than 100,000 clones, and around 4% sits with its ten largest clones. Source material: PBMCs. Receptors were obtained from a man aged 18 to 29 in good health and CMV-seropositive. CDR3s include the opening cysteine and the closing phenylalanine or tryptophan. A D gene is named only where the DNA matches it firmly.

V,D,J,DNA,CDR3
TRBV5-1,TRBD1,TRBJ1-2,TGCGCCAGCAGCAAAAGGGACAGTGAGGACGGCTACACCTTC,CASSKRDSEDGYTF
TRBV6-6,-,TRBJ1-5,TGTGCCAGCAGTTACTCAGCGGGGGGCCAGCAGCCCCAGCATTTT,CASSYSAGGQQPQHF
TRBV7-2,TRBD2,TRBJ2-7,TGTGCCAGCAGCGGACGGACTAGCGGGGATTTCGAGCAGTACTTC,CASSGRTSGDFEQYF
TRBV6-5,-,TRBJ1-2,TGTGCCAGCAGTTACTCCCGGACAGAGAATGGCTACACCTTC,CASSYSRTENGYTF
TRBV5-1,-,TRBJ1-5,TGCGCCAGCAGCACCGGGCGGGGACTCAATCAGCCCCAGCATTTT,CASSTGRGLNQPQHF
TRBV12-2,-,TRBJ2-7,TGTGCAAGTCGCTTAGGACAGGCCTCCTACGAGCAGTACTTC,CASRLGQASYEQYF
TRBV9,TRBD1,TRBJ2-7,TGTGCCAGCAGCGAACCGGGACAGTCCTACGAGCAGTACTTC,CASSEPGQSYEQYF
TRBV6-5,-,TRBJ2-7,TGTGCCAGTACCGGGGGGCGTGAGCAGTACTTC,CASTGGREQYF
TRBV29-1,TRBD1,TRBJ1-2,TGCAGCGTCCCAAGAGAAGGACAGGGGGCCGCTTATGGCTACACCTTC,CSVPREGQGAAYGYTF
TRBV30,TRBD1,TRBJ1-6,TGTGCCTGGAGTCAAGGACAGGATAATTCACCCCTCCACTTT,CAWSQGQDNSPLHF
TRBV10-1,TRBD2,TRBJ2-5,TGCGCCAGCAGCGAGTCGCGGGGGGGACGAGAGACCCAGTACTTC,CASSESRGGRETQYF
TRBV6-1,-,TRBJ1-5,TGTGCCAGCAGTGAAGTTGAAGGGGCAGGGAATCAGCCCCAGCATTTT,CASSEVEGAGNQPQHF
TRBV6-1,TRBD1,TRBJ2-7,TGTGCCAGCATCCTTGACAGGGCCACTACCTACGAGCAGTACTTC,CASILDRATTYEQYF
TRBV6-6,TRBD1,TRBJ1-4,TGTGCCAGCCGCGGGACAGGGAATGAAAAACTGTTTTTT,CASRGTGNEKLFF
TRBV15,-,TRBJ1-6,TGTGCCACCAGCAGTTCCTTTGGACATTGGTCGGATTCACCCCTCCACTTT,CATSSSFGHWSDSPLHF